The 23 T cell receptor beta chains listed next were all sequenced from one sample in a study of OX40 agonist ivuxolimab in advanced cancers. TCRdb's table, derived via immunoSEQ multiplex PCR, lists solely in-frame clones and lacks some. The top ten hold about 8% of the sample, which has around 80,000 clones, roughly 90% seen once. The sequences come from CD4+ or CD8+ T cells sorted from blood, collected in a trial of the OX40 agonist ivuxolimab. The source of these receptors is an adult with an advanced solid tumor such as melanoma, head and neck, liver or kidney cancer.

The rearrangement uses TRBV11-2 and TRBJ2-2; perhaps TRBD1 as D (5 bases). V lost 3 bases to trimming and J lost 3 bases, with 14 bases between them. The CDR3 sequence is 16 residues long. Looked up from germline, CDR1 is SGHAT and CDR2 is FQNNGV. This CDR3 is CASSLSRAVHTGELFF. DNA for the CDR3: TGTGCCAGCAGCTTGAGCAGGGCGGTCCACACCGGGGAGCTGTTTTTT.

The rearrangement joins TRBV4-1 to TRBJ2-7, with D uncertain. Germline V lookup: CDR1 MGHRA, CDR2 YSYEKL. V lost 0 bases and J lost 0, with 9 bases in between. The CDR3 extends over 15 amino acids. DNA for the CDR3: TGCGCCAGCAGCCAAGAAGGCATAAGCTCCTACGAGCAGTACTTC. As protein: CASSQEGISSYEQYF.

On this clone: Its ends do not fully match the called genes, so a read error is possible. The rearrangement uses TRBV11-2 and TRBJ2-5; D is uncertain. The germline V gene encodes CDR1 SGHAT and CDR2 FQNNGV. This CDR3 spans 12 amino acids. CDR3 DNA: TGTGCCAGCAGCCCAGGCCAAGGGACCCAGTACTTC. Protein product: CASSPGQGTQYF. Variable domain in full (rest from reference TRBV11-2 and TRBJ2-5): EAGVAQSPRYKIIEKRQSVAFWCNPISGHATLYWYQQILGQGPKLLIQFQNNGVVDDSQLPKDRFSAERLKGVDSTLKIQPAKLEDSAVYLCASSPGQGTQYFGPGTRLLVL.

This sequence joins TRBV9 and TRBJ1-4; D not resolved. Trimming pared 1 base from V and 3 bases from J, leaving 10 bases between. CDR1 and CDR2 (germline): SGDLS, YYNGEE. CDR3 length: 15 amino acids. CDR3 nucleotides: TGTGCCAGCAGCGTATCAGGATTGCCTAATGAAAAACTGTTTTTT. Protein: CASSVSGLPNEKLFF.

V and J are TRBV7-8 and TRBJ1-5, with 7 bases matching TRBD1. Germline V lookup: CDR1 SGHVS, CDR2 FQNEAQ. V shed 4 bases, J shed 1 base, and the junction held 7 bases outside the gene matches. The CDR3 is 16 residues long. CDR3 DNA sequence: TGTGCCAGCAGCTCCTGGGACAGTCGGAGCAATCAGCCCCAGCATTTT. Its protein product is CASSSWDSRSNQPQHF.

The gene calls are TRBV6-4 and TRBJ1-6; D is unresolved. Germline values: CDR1 MRHNA, CDR2 SNTAGT. The CDR3 runs 16 residues. The V end lost 0 bases, the J end lost 0 bases, and 6 bases lay between the germline ends. The DNA for the CDR3 is TGTGCCAGCAGTGACTCGAAGAGCTCCTATAATTCACCCCTCCACTTT. It encodes CASSDSKSSYNSPLHF.

The chain has TRBV7-8 and TRBJ2-5; 7 bases are a match to TRBD2. The DNA matches TRBJ2-7 better at its end, which makes the J call doubtful. This CDR3 has 15 residues. The germline V gene encodes CDR1 SGHVS and CDR2 FQNEAQ. CDR3 coding DNA: TGTGCCAGCAGCTTATTGGGAGGGGACTCCTACGAGCAGTACTTC. It translates to CASSLLGGDSYEQYF.

This rearrangement joins TRBV4-3 to TRBJ2-7; no firm D call. The CDR3 extends over 14 amino acids. The germline V and J ends were trimmed by 0 bases and 0 bases, with 6 bases remaining between them. Looked up from germline, CDR1 is LGHNA and CDR2 is YSLEER. CDR3 sequence (DNA): TGCGCCAGCAGCCAAGATCAGGTCTCCTACGAGCAGTACTTC. This encodes CASSQDQVSYEQYF.

This clone was seen just once. The gene calls are TRBV6-1 and TRBJ1-5; possible D gene TRBD1, 5 bases. Germline CDR1 reads MNHNS; CDR2 reads SASEGT. This CDR3 has 19 amino acids. V shed 1 base and J shed 6 bases, with 25 bases lying between them. CDR3 loop: CASSEGEHRIWSGGQPQHF. CDR3 coding DNA: TGTGCCAGCAGTGAAGGGGAGCACAGAATATGGAGTGGGGGTCAGCCCCAGCATTTT.

This chain joins TRBV7-9 and TRBJ1-5; 11 nucleotides align to TRBD1. There are 15 residues in the CDR3. V shed 5 bases, J shed 6 bases, and the junction held 6 bases outside the gene matches. The germline gives CDR1 SEHNR, CDR2 FQNEAQ (reference sequence). The CDR3 DNA sequence: TGTGCCAGCAGCCCATCGGACAGGGGGCTTCAGCCCCAGCATTTT. Its protein product is CASSPSDRGLQPQHF.

This sequence joins TRBV4-3 and TRBJ2-1; tentative D call: TRBD2 (6 bases). Germline V gene data show CDR1 as LGHNA and CDR2 as YSLEER. V lost 0 bases and J 5 bases, leaving 17 bases between the germline ends. The CDR3 sequence is 17 residues long. The CDR3 DNA follows: TGCGCCAGCAGCCAAGAGGGATGGTGGGGGGAGGACAATGAGCAGTTCTTC. Protein: CASSQEGWWGEDNEQFF.

The rearrangement uses TRBV6-5 and TRBJ1-1, with 7 bases lining up with TRBD1. CDR3 length: 15 residues. V gave up 2 bases and J gave up 0 bases; unmatched junction bases: 3. Germline V gene data show CDR1 as MNHEY and CDR2 as SVGAGI. DNA of the CDR3: TGTGCCAGCAGTTACAGGGGGCGGGTGAACACTGAAGCTTTCTTT. Translating gives CASSYRGRVNTEAFF.

V usage is TRBV29-1 and J usage is TRBJ1-2, with TRBD1 matching over 7 bases. V lost 6 bases, J lost 4 bases, and 11 bases stayed unmatched. In germline, CDR1 is SQVTM, CDR2 ANQGSEA. This CDR3 has 14 amino acids. The CDR3: CSVPQGQEGYGYTF. The DNA for the CDR3 is TGCAGCGTCCCACAGGGGCAGGAGGGCTATGGCTACACCTTC.

This chain connects TRBV6-1 to TRBJ1-1; TRBD1 matches at 9 bases. V lost 2 bases to trimming and J lost 10 bases; unmatched junction nucleotides: 11. Germline V lookup: CDR1 MNHNS, CDR2 SASEGT. CDR3 length: 15 amino acids. CDR3 residues: CASSENSVQGAVAFF. The CDR3 nucleotides read TGTGCCAGCAGTGAAAATTCAGTACAGGGGGCGGTAGCTTTCTTT.

The V and J genes are TRBV2 and TRBJ1-2, with D possibly matching TRBD1 (6 bases). CDR3 length: 14 residues. V lost 8 bases, J lost 5 bases, and 18 bases lay in between. The V gene's germline CDR1 is SNHLY and CDR2 FYNNEI. The CDR3 DNA sequence: TGTGCCAGCGGACCAAGGGGGGCAGGGTATGGCTACACCTTC. This sequence encodes CASGPRGAGYGYTF.

The chain is built from TRBV19 and TRBJ2-7, with 8 bases lining up with TRBD2. Germline assignment: CDR1 LNHDA and CDR2 SQIVND (reference sequence). J gave up 7 bases and V 6 bases, and 8 bases lay outside the gene matches. The CDR3 runs 13 residues. CDR3 sequence: CASSGGVSREQYF. The CDR3, as DNA: TGTGCCAGTAGCGGGGGGGTCTCGAGGGAGCAGTACTTC.

This chain connects TRBV27 to TRBJ2-1; possibly TRBD2 for D (6 bases). The germline V and J ends were trimmed by 5 bases and 0 bases, with 14 bases remaining between them. Germline V gene lookup returns CDR1 MNHEY and CDR2 SMNVEV (reference sequence). The CDR3 spans 16 residues. CDR3: CASSLRTISSYNEQFF. The DNA for the CDR3 is TGTGCCAGCAGTCTAAGGACTATTAGCTCCTACAATGAGCAGTTCTTC.

The chain employs TRBV7-6 and TRBJ1-4, with no clear D. CDR3 length equals 15 residues. Germline loops: CDR1 SGHVS, CDR2 FNYEAQ. Trimming shortened V by 1 base and J by 4 bases, and 10 bases separated the two germline ends. The CDR3 is CASSLEQAFNEKLFF. The CDR3 DNA follows: TGTGCCAGCAGCTTAGAGCAGGCTTTTAATGAAAAACTGTTTTTT.

This clone was detected a few times. The chain joins TRBV4-1 to TRBJ2-7, with 7 nucleotides matching TRBD1. The CDR3 contains 14 residues. CDR1 and CDR2 (germline): MGHRA, YSYEKL. Germline trimming cut 1 base from V and 1 base from J; bases unmatched to any gene: 1. CDR3 sequence reads: CASSQGDSSYEQYF. Written as DNA, the CDR3 is TGCGCCAGCAGCCAAGGGGACAGTTCCTACGAGCAGTACTTC.

V is TRBV11-1 and J is TRBJ2-7, with 12 bases aligning to TRBD1. The V segment lost 4 bases and the J segment 6 bases; nucleotides outside the gene matches: 4. This CDR3 contains 14 residues. Looked up from germline, CDR1 is SGHAT and CDR2 is FQDESV (reference sequence). The CDR3 sequence is CASSSRDRGPEQYF. The CDR3 DNA follows: TGTGCCAGCAGCTCCCGGGACAGGGGGCCCGAGCAGTACTTC.

Concerning this clone itself: At one end, the junction sequence differs from germline, possibly due to a read error. The chain links TRBV9 to TRBJ2-3; 7 positions agree with TRBD2. This CDR3 has 13 amino acids. Per the germline V gene, CDR1 is SGDLS and CDR2 is YYNGEE. As DNA, the CDR3 is TGTGCCAGCAGCTCCGAGACTAGCTGGGGGAGTAGTTTT. Protein sequence: CASSSETSWGSSF. The full variable domain, with the rest looked up from reference TRBV9 and TRBJ2-3, is DSGVTQTPKHLITATGQRVTLRCSPRSGDLSVYWYQQSLDQGLQFLIQYYNGEERAKGNILERFSAQQFPDLHSELNLSSLELGDSALYFCASSSETSWGSSFGPGTRLTVL.

The chain has TRBV4-1 and TRBJ2-7; D possibly uses TRBD1 or TRBD2 (5 bases each). The CDR3 runs to 14 residues. V was trimmed by 3 bases and J by 6 bases, leaving 15 bases between them. Germline V CDR1 and CDR2: MGHRA, YSYEKL. CDR3 nucleotides: TGCGCCAGCAGCCAGGTCCCGGGGCCGGTCGAGCAGTACTTC. Protein: CASSQVPGPVEQYF.

The chain employs TRBV27 and TRBJ2-7; 10 nucleotides align to TRBD2. Trimming took 4 bases from V and 3 from J; bases not matched to a gene: 6. The CDR3 has 15 residues. CDR1 and CDR2 (germline): MNHEY, SMNVEV (reference sequence). The DNA of the CDR3 is TGTGCCAGCAGTTATAGGACTAGCGGTTTCTACGAGCAGTACTTC. This encodes CASSYRTSGFYEQYF.